Sequencing of this T cell receptor beta chain was carried out in a study of blood T cell repertoires in COVID-19. Study at large: The United States, Italy and Spain provided the acute and convalescent COVID-19 samples. PBMCs, B-cell-depleted T cells, or T cells provided the cDNA or gDNA that made up the material.

Under the authors' procedure: Reference gene primer amplification gave estimated nucleated cell counts. Some clones are missing from TCRdb's copy, which holds only in-frame ones; the method was immunoSEQ multiplex PCR. That table supplies the V and J calls and clone size; D and trimming were determined from the DNA. Of approximately 150,000 clones in the sample, more than 80% were seen once. This CDR3 comprises 16 residues. CDR1 is LGHNA and CDR2 is YNFKEQ in the germline V gene. J lost 8 bases, V lost 0 bases, and 9 bases had no gene match. The sequence was obtained from a human donor in a cohort sampled during active COVID-19. This rearrangement joins TRBV4-2 to TRBJ1-4, with 7 bases aligning to TRBD1. The sample consisted of peripheral blood. The CDR3 sequence: CASSQDIGQVEEKLFF. The CDR3 DNA reads TGTGCCAGCAGCCAAGATATAGGACAGGTAGAGGAAAAACTGTTTTTT.